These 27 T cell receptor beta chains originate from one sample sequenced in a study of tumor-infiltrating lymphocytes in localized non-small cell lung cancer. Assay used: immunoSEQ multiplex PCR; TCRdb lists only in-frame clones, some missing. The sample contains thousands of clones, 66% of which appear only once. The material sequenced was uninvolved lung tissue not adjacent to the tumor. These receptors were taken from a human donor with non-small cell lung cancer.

CDR3 bases: TGTGCCAGTATGGATGGGCAGGGGGCGCGCCACGAGCAGTACTTC. Translation gives CASMDGQGARHEQYF. The J gene is TRBJ2-7, the V gene TRBV19; TRBD1 matches 8 bases. The germline V gene encodes CDR1 LNHDA and CDR2 SQIVND (reference sequence). The CDR3 contains 15 residues. Germline trimming cut 7 bases from V and 5 bases from J; bases unmatched to any gene: 13.

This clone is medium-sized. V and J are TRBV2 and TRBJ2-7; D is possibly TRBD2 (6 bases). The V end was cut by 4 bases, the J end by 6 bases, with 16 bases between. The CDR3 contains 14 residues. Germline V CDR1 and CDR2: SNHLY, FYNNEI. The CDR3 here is CASSGTGEEGEQYF. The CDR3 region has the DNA TGTGCCAGCAGTGGTACAGGCGAGGAGGGCGAGCAGTACTTC.

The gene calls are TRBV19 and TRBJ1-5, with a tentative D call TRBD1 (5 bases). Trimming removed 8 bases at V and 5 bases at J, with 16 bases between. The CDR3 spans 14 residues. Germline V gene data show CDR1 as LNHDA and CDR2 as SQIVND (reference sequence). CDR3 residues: CASLEPGGDQPQHF. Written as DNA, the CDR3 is TGTGCCAGTCTCGAGCCGGGAGGGGATCAGCCCCAGCATTTT.

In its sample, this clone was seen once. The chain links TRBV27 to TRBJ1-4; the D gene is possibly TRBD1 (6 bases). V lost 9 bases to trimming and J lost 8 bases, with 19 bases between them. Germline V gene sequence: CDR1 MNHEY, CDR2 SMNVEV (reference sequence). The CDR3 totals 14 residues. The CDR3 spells CASKRGTLGEKLFF. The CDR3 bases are TGTGCCAGTAAAAGGGGGACACTAGGGGAAAAACTGTTTTTT. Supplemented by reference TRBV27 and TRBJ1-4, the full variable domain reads EAQVTQNPRYLITVTGKKLTVTCSQNMNHEYMSWYRQDPGLGLRQIYYSMNVEVTDKGDVPEGYKVSRKEKRNFPLILESPSPNQTSLYFCASKRGTLGEKLFFGSGTQLSVL.

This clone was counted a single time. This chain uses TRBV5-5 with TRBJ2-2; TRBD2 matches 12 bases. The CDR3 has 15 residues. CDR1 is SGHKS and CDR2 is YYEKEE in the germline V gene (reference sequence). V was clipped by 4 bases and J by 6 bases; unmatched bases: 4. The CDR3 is CASSPSGRAAGELFF. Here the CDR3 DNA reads TGTGCCAGCAGCCCTAGCGGGAGGGCGGCCGGGGAGCTGTTTTTT.

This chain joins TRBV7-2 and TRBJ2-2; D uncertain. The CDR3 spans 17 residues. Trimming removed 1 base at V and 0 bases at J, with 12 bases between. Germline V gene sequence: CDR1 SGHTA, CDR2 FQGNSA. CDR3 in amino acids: CASSLGDPDSNTGELFF. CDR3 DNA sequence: TGTGCCAGCAGCTTAGGGGATCCTGACTCGAACACCGGGGAGCTGTTTTTT.

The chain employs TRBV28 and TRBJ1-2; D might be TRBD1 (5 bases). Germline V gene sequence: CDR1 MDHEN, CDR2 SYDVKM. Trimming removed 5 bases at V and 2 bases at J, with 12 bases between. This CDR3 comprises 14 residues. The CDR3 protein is CASSRWDGNYGYTF. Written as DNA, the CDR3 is TGTGCCAGCAGTCGGTGGGACGGAAACTATGGCTACACCTTC.

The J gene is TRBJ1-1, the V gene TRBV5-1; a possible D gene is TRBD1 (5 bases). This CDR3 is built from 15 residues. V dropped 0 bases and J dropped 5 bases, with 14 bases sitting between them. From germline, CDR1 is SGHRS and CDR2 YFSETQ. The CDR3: CASSLGHGAQTEAFF. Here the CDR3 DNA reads TGCGCCAGCAGCTTGGGCCACGGGGCGCAAACTGAAGCTTTCTTT. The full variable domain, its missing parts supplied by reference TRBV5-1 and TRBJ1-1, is KAGVTQTPRYLIKTRGQQVTLSCSPISGHRSVSWYQQTPGQGLQFLFEYFSETQRNKGNFPGRFSGRQFSNSRSEMNVSTLELGDSALYLCASSLGHGAQTEAFFGQGTRLTVV.

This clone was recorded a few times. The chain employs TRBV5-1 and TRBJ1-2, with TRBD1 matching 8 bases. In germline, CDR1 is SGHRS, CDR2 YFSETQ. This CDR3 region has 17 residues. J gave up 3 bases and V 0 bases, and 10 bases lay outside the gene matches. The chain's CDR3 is CASSLGGAGTGDYGYTF. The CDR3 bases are TGCGCCAGCAGCTTGGGAGGGGCCGGGACAGGCGACTATGGCTACACCTTC.

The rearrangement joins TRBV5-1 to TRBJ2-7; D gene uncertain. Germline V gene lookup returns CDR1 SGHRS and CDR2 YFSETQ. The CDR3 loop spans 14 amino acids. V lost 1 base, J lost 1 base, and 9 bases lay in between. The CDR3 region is CASSLRQLSYEQYF. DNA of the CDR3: TGCGCCAGCAGCTTGAGGCAGCTATCCTACGAGCAGTACTTC.

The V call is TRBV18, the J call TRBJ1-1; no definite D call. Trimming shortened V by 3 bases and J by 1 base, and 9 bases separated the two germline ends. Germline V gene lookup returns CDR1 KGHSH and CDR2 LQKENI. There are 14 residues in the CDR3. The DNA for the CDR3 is TGTGCCAGCTCACCTGGACGGACGAACACTGAAGCTTTCTTT. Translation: CASSPGRTNTEAFF.

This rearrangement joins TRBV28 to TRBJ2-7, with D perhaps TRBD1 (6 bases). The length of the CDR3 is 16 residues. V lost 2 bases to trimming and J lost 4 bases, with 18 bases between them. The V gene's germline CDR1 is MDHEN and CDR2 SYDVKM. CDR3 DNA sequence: TGTGCCAGCAGTTTAGGGGGTGGGGGCATCTTGTACGAGCAGTACTTC. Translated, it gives CASSLGGGGILYEQYF.

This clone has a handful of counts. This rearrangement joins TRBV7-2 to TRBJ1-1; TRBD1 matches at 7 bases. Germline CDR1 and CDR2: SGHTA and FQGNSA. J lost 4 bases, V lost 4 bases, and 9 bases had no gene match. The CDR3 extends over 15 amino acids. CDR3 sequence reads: CASSSQDRSGTEAFF. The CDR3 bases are TGTGCCAGCAGCTCCCAGGACAGGAGTGGCACTGAAGCTTTCTTT.

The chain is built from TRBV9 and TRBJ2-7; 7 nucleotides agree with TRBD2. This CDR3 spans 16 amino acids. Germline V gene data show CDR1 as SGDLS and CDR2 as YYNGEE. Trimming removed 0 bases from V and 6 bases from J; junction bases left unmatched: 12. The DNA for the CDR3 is TGTGCCAGCAGCGTAGAAGGAGCGGGACTTTTTAGCGAGCAGTACTTC. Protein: CASSVEGAGLFSEQYF.

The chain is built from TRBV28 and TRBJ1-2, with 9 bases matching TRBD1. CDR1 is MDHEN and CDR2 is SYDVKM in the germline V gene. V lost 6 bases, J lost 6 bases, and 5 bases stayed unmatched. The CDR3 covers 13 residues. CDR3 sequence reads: CASSRTGVHGYTF. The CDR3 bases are TGTGCCAGCAGCCGGACAGGGGTGCATGGCTACACCTTC.

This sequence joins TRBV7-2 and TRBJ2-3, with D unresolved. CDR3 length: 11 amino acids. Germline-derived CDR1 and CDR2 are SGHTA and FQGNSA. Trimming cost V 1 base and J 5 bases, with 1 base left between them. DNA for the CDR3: TGTGCCAGCAGCTTAGTAGATACGCAGTATTTT. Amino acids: CASSLVDTQYF.

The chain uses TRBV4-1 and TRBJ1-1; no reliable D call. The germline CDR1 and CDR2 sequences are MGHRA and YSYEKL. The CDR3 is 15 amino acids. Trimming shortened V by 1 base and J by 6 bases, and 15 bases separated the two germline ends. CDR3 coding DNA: TGCGCCAGCAGCCAAGGGAAACTAAACCCGCCTGAAGCTTTCTTT. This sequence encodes CASSQGKLNPPEAFF.

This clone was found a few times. CDR3 DNA sequence: TGTGCCAGTAGTCTCGATACAGGGCTAGGGAAGCAGTTCTTC. It yields the protein CASSLDTGLGKQFF. The chain has TRBV19 and TRBJ2-1; tentatively, D is TRBD1 (6 bases). The CDR3 is 14 amino acids. Trimming removed 5 bases from V and 11 bases from J, with 19 bases in between. Germline lookup yields CDR1 LNHDA and CDR2 SQIVND (reference sequence). The whole variable domain, filled in from reference TRBV19 and TRBJ2-1, reads DGGITQSPKYLFRKEGQNVTLSCEQNLNHDAMYWYRQDPGQGLRLIYYSQIVNDFQKGDIAEGYSVSREKKESFPLTVTSAQKNPTAFYLCASSLDTGLGKQFFGPGTRLTVL.

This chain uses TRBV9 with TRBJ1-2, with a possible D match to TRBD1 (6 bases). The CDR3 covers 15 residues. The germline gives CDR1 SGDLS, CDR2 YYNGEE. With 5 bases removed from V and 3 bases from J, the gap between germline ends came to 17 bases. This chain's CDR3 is CASSGYRAGDYGYTF. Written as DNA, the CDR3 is TGTGCCAGCAGTGGTTACAGGGCTGGGGACTATGGCTACACCTTC.

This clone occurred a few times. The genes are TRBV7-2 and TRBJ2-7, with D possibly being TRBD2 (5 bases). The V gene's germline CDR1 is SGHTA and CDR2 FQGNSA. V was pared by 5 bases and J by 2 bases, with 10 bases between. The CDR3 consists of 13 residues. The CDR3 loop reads CASSPGVTYEQYF. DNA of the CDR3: TGTGCCAGCAGCCCCGGGGTCACCTACGAGCAGTACTTC. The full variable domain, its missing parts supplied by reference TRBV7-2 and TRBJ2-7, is GAGVSQSPSNKVTEKGKDVELRCDPISGHTALYWYRQSLGQGLEFLIYFQGNSAPDKSGLPSDRFSAERTGGSVSTLTIQRTQQEDSAVYLCASSPGVTYEQYFGPGTRLTVT.

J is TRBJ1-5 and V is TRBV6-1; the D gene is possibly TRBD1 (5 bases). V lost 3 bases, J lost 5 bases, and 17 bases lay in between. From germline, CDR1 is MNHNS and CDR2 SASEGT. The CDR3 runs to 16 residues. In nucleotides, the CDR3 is TGTGCCAGCAGTGACAGGTTGGGCAGGGTAGATCAGCCCCAGCATTTT. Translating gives CASSDRLGRVDQPQHF.

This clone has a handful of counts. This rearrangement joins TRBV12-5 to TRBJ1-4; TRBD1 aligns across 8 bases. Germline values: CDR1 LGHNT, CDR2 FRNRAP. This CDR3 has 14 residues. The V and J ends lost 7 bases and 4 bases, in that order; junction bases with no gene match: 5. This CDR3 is CASAQGQGNEKLFF. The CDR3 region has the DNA TGTGCTAGTGCCCAAGGACAGGGTAATGAAAAACTGTTTTTT.

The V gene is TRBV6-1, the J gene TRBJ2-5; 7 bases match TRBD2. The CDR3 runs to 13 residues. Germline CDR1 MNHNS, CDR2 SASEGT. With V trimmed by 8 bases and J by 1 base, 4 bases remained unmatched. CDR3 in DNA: TGTGCCAGCGAGCGGGAAGGCCAAGAGACCCAGTACTTC. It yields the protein CASEREGQETQYF.

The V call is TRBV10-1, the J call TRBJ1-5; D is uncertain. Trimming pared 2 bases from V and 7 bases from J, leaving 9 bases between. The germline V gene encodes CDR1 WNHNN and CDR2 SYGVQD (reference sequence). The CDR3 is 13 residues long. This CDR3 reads CASSENREQPQHF. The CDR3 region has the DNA TGCGCCAGCAGTGAGAACAGAGAGCAGCCCCAGCATTTT.

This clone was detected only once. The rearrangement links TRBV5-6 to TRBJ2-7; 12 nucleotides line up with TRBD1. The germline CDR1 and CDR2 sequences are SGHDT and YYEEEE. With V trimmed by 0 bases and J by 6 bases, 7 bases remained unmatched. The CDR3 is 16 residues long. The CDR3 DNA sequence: TGTGCCAGCAGCTTGGCTCTTGGGACAGGGGGCCGCGAGCAGTACTTC. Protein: CASSLALGTGGREQYF.

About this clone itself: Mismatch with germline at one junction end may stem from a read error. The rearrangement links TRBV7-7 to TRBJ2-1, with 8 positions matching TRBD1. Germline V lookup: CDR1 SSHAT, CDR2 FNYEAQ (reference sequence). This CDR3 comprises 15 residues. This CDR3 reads CASSLGTGSYNEQFF. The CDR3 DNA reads TGTGCTAGCAGCTTGGGGACAGGCTCCTACAATGAGCAGTTCTTC.

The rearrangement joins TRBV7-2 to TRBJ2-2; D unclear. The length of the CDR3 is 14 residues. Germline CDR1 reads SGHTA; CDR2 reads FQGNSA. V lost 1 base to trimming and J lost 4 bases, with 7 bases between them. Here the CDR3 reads CASSLVASTGELFF. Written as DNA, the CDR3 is TGTGCCAGCAGCTTAGTGGCTAGCACCGGGGAGCTGTTTTTT.